These T cell receptor beta chains were read from a single sample in a study of cytomegalovirus exposure and HLA in healthy donors. Sequenced by immunoSEQ multiplex PCR; TCRdb stores in-frame clones only, minus some. In the table there are around 150,000 clones, roughly four fifths of which are singletons. Sequencing was carried out using PBMCs. Receptors originate from a man aged 45-60 years in good health and CMV-seropositive. Both conserved end residues are part of each CDR3. Fields, in order: D gene, V gene, clone size, J gene, CDR3 protein, CDR3 DNA. A D gene is named only where the DNA matches it firmly. Expanded clones get a size class; other rows say once, few or many, or leave the size out.

>TRBD1|TRBV10-3|.|TRBJ1-2
CAISLGQGDAFYTF
TGTGCCATCAGCCTTGGACAGGGGGACGCTTTTTACACCTTC
>.|TRBV11-3|.|TRBJ1-1
CASSRNRDTEAFF
TGTGCCAGCAGCCGGAACAGGGACACTGAAGCTTTCTTT
>TRBD2|TRBV9|.|TRBJ2-7
CASSVGGSGGYEQYF
TGTGCCAGCAGCGTAGGAGGCAGCGGGGGGTACGAGCAGTACTTC
>TRBD1|TRBV13|.|TRBJ2-3
CASSSRGTEPDTQYF
TGTGCCAGCAGCTCCAGGGGGACAGAGCCAGATACGCAGTATTTT
>.|TRBV5-4|.|TRBJ2-7
CASSAGRNSYEQYF
TGTGCCAGCAGCGCGGGACGGAACTCCTACGAGCAGTACTTC
>.|TRBV29-1|.|TRBJ2-7
CSASGTLNPYEQYF
TGCAGCGCCTCCGGGACACTGAATCCCTACGAGCAGTACTTC
>.|TRBV10-3|.|TRBJ2-7
CAIRGTPLSYEQYF
TGTGCCATCAGAGGGACTCCCCTCTCCTACGAGCAGTACTTC
>TRBD2|TRBV9|few|TRBJ2-3
CASSASGRTDTQYF
TGTGCCAGCAGCGCCAGCGGGAGGACGGATACGCAGTATTTT
>TRBD1|TRBV6-5|.|TRBJ1-2
CASSSPGTGGYYGYTF
TGTGCCAGCAGTTCCCCCGGGACAGGGGGCTACTATGGCTACACCTTC
>TRBD2|TRBV27|.|TRBJ2-7
CASSPTGLAINEQYF
TGTGCCAGCAGTCCCACGGGACTAGCGATAAACGAGCAGTACTTC
>.|TRBV28|.|TRBJ2-5
CASSLRGRGFEETQYF
TGTGCCAGCAGTCTCCGGGGCAGGGGTTTTGAAGAGACCCAGTACTTC
>.|TRBV2|.|TRBJ2-7
CASSRDTTYEQYF
TGTGCCAGCAGCCGGGACACCACCTACGAGCAGTACTTC
>TRBD2|TRBV7-9|.|TRBJ2-1
CASSLLAALNEQFF
TGTGCCAGCAGCTTACTAGCGGCACTCAATGAGCAGTTCTTC
>.|TRBV19|.|TRBJ1-5
CASSIGAAAHQPQHF
TGTGCCAGTAGTATTGGGGCGGCGGCTCATCAGCCCCAGCATTTT
>.|TRBV5-1|.|TRBJ1-5
CASSKDTWDQPQHF
TGCGCCAGCAGCAAGGACACCTGGGATCAGCCCCAGCATTTT
>.|TRBV14|.|TRBJ2-1
CASSHQLVVEQFF
TGTGCCAGCAGCCACCAACTAGTTGTTGAGCAGTTCTTC
>TRBD1|TRBV19|.|TRBJ1-5
CASSIQGRGPQPQHF
TGTGCCAGTAGTATTCAGGGCAGGGGGCCCCAGCCCCAGCATTTT
>.|TRBV30|.|TRBJ2-2
CALSSGTLNTGELFF
TGTGCCTTAAGCTCCGGGACACTTAACACCGGGGAGCTGTTTTTT
>TRBD1|TRBV4-3|.|TRBJ2-5
CASSQRGTVQETQYF
TGCGCCAGCAGCCAAAGGGGGACAGTCCAAGAGACCCAGTACTTC
>.|TRBV7-2|.|TRBJ1-1
CASSLVGSMEAFF
TGTGCCAGCAGCTTAGTGGGGAGTATGGAAGCTTTCTTT
>.|TRBV29-1|.|TRBJ2-7
CSVDVGAASYEQYF
TGCAGCGTTGATGTGGGAGCCGCTTCCTACGAGCAGTACTTC
>TRBD2|TRBV5-1|once|TRBJ2-1
CASSQGTPGTSGLSYNEQFF
TGCGCCAGCAGCCAAGGGACACCTGGGACTAGCGGGCTATCCTACAATGAGCAGTTCTTC
>.|TRBV5-1|.|TRBJ2-5
CASSFEGLKTQYF
TGCGCCAGCAGCTTCGAGGGCTTAAAGACCCAGTACTTC
>TRBD1|TRBV18|.|TRBJ1-5
CASSATGTESNQPQHF
TGTGCCAGCTCGGCGACAGGGACGGAAAGCAATCAGCCCCAGCATTTT
>.|TRBV12-2|.|TRBJ2-3
CASRLGTSGGTDTQYF
TGTGCAAGTCGCTTAGGGACTAGCGGGGGCACAGATACGCAGTATTTT
>TRBD2|TRBV4-2|.|TRBJ2-3
CASSQERWRGETTDTQYF
TGTGCCAGCAGCCAAGAAAGATGGCGGGGGGAGACCACAGATACGCAGTATTTT